The present TCR beta chain was sequenced within a study of T cells in Graves' hyperthyroidism and ophthalmopathy. Study results and caveats: Model predictions of ophthalmopathy came a median about six months before onset. Clonotypes that were expanded in thyroid above 0.001 mostly appeared in blood too.

This clonotype turned up a few times. Its antigen is currently unknown. Amplification yielded TCR beta CDR3 regions, with RNA transcripts as the source. A first-round RT-PCR of the TCR CDR3 used the HTBI primer set. MiXCR, run by TCRdb on the multiplex PCR reads, gives a single entry per CDR3 protein. The sample comprises around 400,000 distinct CDR3 sequences, approximately 16% of which are singletons, and around 20% rests with the top ten. Together with thyroid ultrasound, orbital computed tomography, serum thyroxine and TRAb, clinical symptoms were used for diagnoses. This TCR derives from a woman in her sixties or seventies with Graves' ophthalmopathy. The sequenced sample was blood.

The CDR3 reads CASSESGIYNEQFF. The CDR3 nucleotides are TGTGCCAGCAGTGAATCTGGGATCTACAATGAGCAGTTCTTC. The rearrangement links TRBV25-1 to TRBJ2-1, with no clear D. CDR1 and CDR2 (germline): MGHDK, SYGVNS. The V end was cut by 1 base, the J end by 3 bases, with 7 bases between. The CDR3 is made up of 14 amino acids. The variable domain in full, completed from reference TRBV25-1 and TRBJ2-1, reads EADIYQTPRYLVIGTGKKITLECSQTMGHDKMYWYQQDPGMELHLIHYSYGVNSTEKGDLSSESTVSRIRTEHFPLTLESARPSHTSQYLCASSESGIYNEQFFGPGTRLTVL.